The sequence of this T cell receptor (beta chain) was determined in a study of CD8 T cells in ankylosing spondylitis. Regarding the study as a whole: According to the report, clones linked to the disease were significantly enriched in matched synovial fluid samples taken from ankylosing spondylitis patients. The study identified a TCR beta motif of several highly homologous variants that appeared characteristic of ankylosing spondylitis blood.

TCRdb reprocessed the 5' RACE reads via MiXCR and lists one record per CDR3 protein. The sample lists about 340,000 distinct CDR3 sequences, roughly 8% occurring once. The CDR3 loop spans 15 amino acids. The V end was cut by 5 bases, the J end by 3 bases, with 18 bases between. Looked up from germline, CDR1 is DFQATT and CDR2 is SNEGSKA (reference sequence). This clonotype has a handful of counts. Its antigen remains unknown. The sequenced sample consisted of blood, either unsorted or a sorted T cell fraction (not recorded which). The sequence derives from a male donor with ankylosing spondylitis. The rearrangement joins TRBV20-1 to TRBJ2-3; D may be TRBD1 or TRBD2 (5 bases each). The CDR3 is CSAPGTPWSTDTQYF. CDR3 bases: TGCAGTGCTCCCGGGACCCCATGGAGTACAGATACGCAGTATTTT.